This T cell receptor (beta chain) was identified in a study of T cell clusters in autoimmune cytopenias. Germline values: CDR1 MNHEY, CDR2 SMNVEV (reference sequence). There are 14 residues in the CDR3. Each sample's input was 250 to 300 ng genomic DNA, 40,000 or so genome equivalents. TRB rearrangements were amplified by touch-down multiplex PCR with mixed TRB-A/B primers. TCRdb reprocessed the multiplex PCR reads, keeping one entry per CDR3 protein, no DNA. The sample shows more than 12,000 distinct CDR3 sequences, and roughly 3.5% sits with its ten largest clones. The sample was also linked to a second study, of T cell repertoires in aging, cancer and after chemotherapy.

Sequences were obtained from peripheral blood. The sequence derives from a human donor in good health. This chain links TRBV27 with TRBJ1-2; there is no DNA to check the TCRdb D call of TRBD1. CDR3 amino acids: CASSLGTGGTGYTF.